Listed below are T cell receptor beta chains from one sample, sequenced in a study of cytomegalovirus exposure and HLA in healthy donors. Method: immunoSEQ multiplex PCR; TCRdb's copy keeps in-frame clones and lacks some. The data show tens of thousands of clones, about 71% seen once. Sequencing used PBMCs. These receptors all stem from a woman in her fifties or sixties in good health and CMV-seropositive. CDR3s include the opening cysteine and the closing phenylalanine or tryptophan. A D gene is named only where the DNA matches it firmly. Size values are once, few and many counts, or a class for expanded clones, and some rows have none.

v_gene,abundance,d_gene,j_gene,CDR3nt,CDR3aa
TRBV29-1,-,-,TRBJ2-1,TGCAGCGTTGGTAACCTAGTGGCCTCCTACAATGAGCAGTTCTTC,CSVGNLVASYNEQFF
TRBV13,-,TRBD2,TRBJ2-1,TGTGCCAGCAGTCCTAGCGGGGAAAGCTCCTACAATGAGCAGTTCTTC,CASSPSGESSYNEQFF
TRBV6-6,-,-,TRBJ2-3,TGTGCCAGCAGTTACTACCGGGGAGATACGCAGTATTTT,CASSYYRGDTQYF
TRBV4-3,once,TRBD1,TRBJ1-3,TGCGCCAGCAGCCAAGCTGGCAGGGGGCTAGGAAACACCATATATTTT,CASSQAGRGLGNTIYF
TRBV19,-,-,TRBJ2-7,TGTGCCAGTGTCGTCCACGAGCAGTACTTC,CASVVHEQYF
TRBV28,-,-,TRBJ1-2,TGTGCCAGCAGAACTATCAAAACGACAGTGGGCCATCCGGGCTACACCTTC,CASRTIKTTVGHPGYTF
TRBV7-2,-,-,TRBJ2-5,TGTGCCAGCAGCTTTGGCCGGGGGGAGACCCAGTACTTC,CASSFGRGETQYF
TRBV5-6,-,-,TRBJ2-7,TGTGCCAGCAGCTTGGGACAGTCCTACGAGCAGTACTTC,CASSLGQSYEQYF
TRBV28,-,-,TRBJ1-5,TGTGCCAGCAGTTCTGGAGGGGCAGGTGATCAGCCCCAGCATTTT,CASSSGGAGDQPQHF
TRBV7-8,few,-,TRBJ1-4,TGTGCCAGCAGCCGAACAAGGAGTGGAACTAATGAAAAACTGTTTTTT,CASSRTRSGTNEKLFF
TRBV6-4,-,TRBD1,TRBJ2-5,TGTGCCAGTAGTCTTTCGACAGGGCCAGGGGAGACCCAGTACTTC,CASSLSTGPGETQYF
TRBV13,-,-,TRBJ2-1,TGTGCCAGCAGCTTGACCCCTGGGCGGGGATACAATGAGCAGTTCTTC,CASSLTPGRGYNEQFF
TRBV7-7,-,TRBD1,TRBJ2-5,TGTGCTAGCAGCTTAAGTCAGAGGGGGCCACAAGAGACCCAGTACTTC,CASSLSQRGPQETQYF
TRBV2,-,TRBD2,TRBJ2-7,TGTGCCAGCCGGATACTAGCGGGAGGAGGTGAGCAGTACTTC,CASRILAGGGEQYF
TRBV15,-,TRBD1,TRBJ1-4,TGTGCCACCAGCAGACCTACAGGGGAGAAAAAACTGTTTTTT,CATSRPTGEKKLFF
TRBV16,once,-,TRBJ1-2,TGTGCCAGCAGCCCGGGGACACGTAACTATGGCTACACCTTC,CASSPGTRNYGYTF
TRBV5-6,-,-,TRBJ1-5,TGTGCCAGCAGCTTCGGTTTCGACGGGGGTTTTCAGCCCCAGCATTTT,CASSFGFDGGFQPQHF
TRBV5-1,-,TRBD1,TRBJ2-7,TGCGCCAGCAGCTTCGGGACAGGGTATTACGAGCAGTACTTC,CASSFGTGYYEQYF
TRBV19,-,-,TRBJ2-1,TGTGCCAGTAGCCAGGGGGGTTCCCCCTACAATGAGCAGTTCTTC,CASSQGGSPYNEQFF
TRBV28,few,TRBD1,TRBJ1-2,TGTGCCAGCAGCCGGGGACAGGGGCCGCGAGTAGGCTATGGCTACACCTTC,CASSRGQGPRVGYGYTF
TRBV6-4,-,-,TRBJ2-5,TGTGCCCATAGGGGCAGGAATCAAGAGACCCAGTACTTC,CAHRGRNQETQYF
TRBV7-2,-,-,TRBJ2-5,TGTGCCAGCAGCCCCGAGGCGGGTGTGGAACAAGAGACCCAGTACTTC,CASSPEAGVEQETQYF
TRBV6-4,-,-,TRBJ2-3,TGTGCCAGCAGCCCGTCACTAGTCGCAGATACGCAGTATTTT,CASSPSLVADTQYF